These 32 T cell receptor beta chains were all obtained from the same sample, sequenced in a study of OX40 agonist ivuxolimab in advanced cancers. Libraries came from the immunoSEQ multiplex PCR assay. Drawn from immuneACCESS, this table holds only the in-frame rearrangements with V and J called that TCRdb kept. Clones are partly lost; checked studies trace under half to an unresolved V gene and leave the rest unexplained. The sample table contains 90,000 to 100,000 clones; only one count was recorded for about four fifths of them. In total, the top ten clones hold more than 1.1% of the sample. The sequencing here drew on CD4+ or CD8+ T cells sorted from blood, taken in a trial of the OX40 agonist ivuxolimab. These receptors were taken from an adult with an advanced solid tumor such as melanoma, head and neck, liver or kidney cancer.

The chain employs TRBV19 and TRBJ2-4, with a weak D call TRBD1 (6 bases). Trimming removed 7 bases at V and 3 bases at J, with 16 bases between. Germline values: CDR1 LNHDA, CDR2 SQIVND (reference sequence). CDR3 length: 15 amino acids. In DNA form, the CDR3 reads TGTGCCAGTAAGTCCCGGGAAGGGGGCAAAAACATTCAGTACTTC. Protein: CASKSREGGKNIQYF. The whole variable domain, filled in from reference TRBV19 and TRBJ2-4, reads DGGITQSPKYLFRKEGQNVTLSCEQNLNHDAMYWYRQDPGQGLRLIYYSQIVNDFQKGDIAEGYSVSREKKESFPLTVTSAQKNPTAFYLCASKSREGGKNIQYFGAGTRLSVL.

The chain recombines TRBV28 with TRBJ2-7, with D possibly TRBD2 on 6 matching bases. CDR1 MDHEN and CDR2 SYDVKM come from the germline V gene. The CDR3 has 15 amino acids. V was pared by 6 bases and J by 3 bases, with 18 bases between. This chain's CDR3 is CASRGLGGALYEQYF. Written as DNA, the CDR3 is TGTGCCAGCAGGGGGCTTGGCGGGGCCCTCTACGAGCAGTACTTC. The full variable domain, completed using reference TRBV28 and TRBJ2-7, is DVKVTQSSRYLVKRTGEKVFLECVQDMDHENMFWYRQDPGLGLRLIYFSYDVKMKEKGDIPEGYSVSREKKERFSLILESASTNQTSMYLCASRGLGGALYEQYFGPGTRLTVT.

The V and J genes are TRBV6-6 and TRBJ2-5; 12 nucleotides agree with TRBD2. CDR1 and CDR2 from the germline V gene are MNHNY and SVGAGI (reference sequence). The CDR3 runs to 16 residues. V trimming: 8 bases; J trimming: 4 bases; junction bases outside the gene matches: 11. CDR3 in DNA: TGTGCCAGCCGCTCGAGGACTAGCGGGACACGAGAGACCCAGTACTTC. This translates into CASRSRTSGTRETQYF.

The chain is built from TRBV28 and TRBJ1-5, with D unresolved. The CDR3 totals 15 residues. Trimming stripped 5 bases from V and 3 bases from J, with 14 bases between. CDR1 is MDHEN and CDR2 is SYDVKM in the germline V gene. The CDR3 nucleotides are TGTGCCAGCAGTCCAACCGGGCGGAACAATCAGCCCCAGCATTTT. It is translated as CASSPTGRNNQPQHF.

This clone was detected once. V is TRBV28 and J is TRBJ1-5; TRBD1 matches at 10 bases. The CDR3 has 19 residues. Germline V gene data show CDR1 as MDHEN and CDR2 as SYDVKM. The junction had 17 bases not matched to a gene; V was cut back by 6 bases and J by 3 bases. The CDR3 region is CASSLEGTGAGFDNQPQHF. CDR3 in DNA: TGTGCCAGCAGCCTCGAGGGGACAGGGGCTGGGTTCGACAATCAGCCCCAGCATTTT.

This sequence joins TRBV10-3 and TRBJ2-1; 9 nucleotides match TRBD1. V shed 2 bases and J 4 bases; nucleotides not matched to a gene: 12. Germline lookup yields CDR1 ENHRY and CDR2 SYGVKD. The CDR3 totals 18 residues. The CDR3 nucleotides are TGTGCCATCAGTGAGACACCACGGGACAGGGACCAATACAATGAGCAGTTCTTC. Translating gives CAISETPRDRDQYNEQFF.

This clone was seen more than once but under ten times. The rearrangement links TRBV19 to TRBJ1-6, with D perhaps TRBD1 (5 bases). The V end was cut by 9 bases, the J end by 15 bases, with 15 bases between. Per germline, CDR1 LNHDA and CDR2 SQIVND (reference sequence). CDR3 size: 11 residues. The CDR3 loop reads CASQGLTDLHF. CDR3 coding DNA: TGTGCCAGCCAGGGACTGACAGACCTCCACTTT. The full variable domain, completed using reference TRBV19 and TRBJ1-6, is DGGITQSPKYLFRKEGQNVTLSCEQNLNHDAMYWYRQDPGQGLRLIYYSQIVNDFQKGDIAEGYSVSREKKESFPLTVTSAQKNPTAFYLCASQGLTDLHFGNGTRLTVT.

The chain has TRBV5-6 and TRBJ2-7; 16 bases agree with TRBD2. Germline-derived CDR1 and CDR2 are SGHDT and YYEEEE. CDR3 length: 17 residues. The V and J ends lost 5 bases and 5 bases, in that order; junction bases with no gene match: 10. CDR3 coding DNA: TGTGCCAGCAGAGAAGCCGGGACTAGCGGGAGGGAGAACGAGCAGTACTTC. The encoded protein is CASREAGTSGRENEQYF.

The V call is TRBV4-1, the J call TRBJ2-7, with D uncertain. The V gene lost 0 bases and the J gene lost 2 bases, with 11 bases spanning the gap. Per the germline V gene, CDR1 is MGHRA and CDR2 is YSYEKL. The CDR3 is made up of 15 amino acids. CDR3 residues: CASSQDRVGTYEQYF. CDR3 nucleotides: TGCGCCAGCAGCCAAGATCGGGTAGGAACCTACGAGCAGTACTTC.

The V and J genes are TRBV7-3 and TRBJ2-1; no definite D call. The germline V gene has CDR1 SGHTA and CDR2 FQGTGA. V shed 1 base and J shed 5 bases, with 6 bases lying between them. The CDR3 extends over 13 amino acids. The CDR3 region has the DNA TGTGCCAGCAGCTTAATTGTGGACAATGAGCAGTTCTTC. Amino acid sequence: CASSLIVDNEQFF.

The chain is built from TRBV29-1 and TRBJ2-1; perhaps TRBD2 as D (5 bases). Germline loops: CDR1 SQVTM, CDR2 ANQGSEA. The CDR3 extends over 12 amino acids. V gave up 7 bases and J gave up 3 bases, with 10 bases separating them. The CDR3 DNA follows: TGCAGCGCCTCCGGGGACTACAATGAGCAGTTCTTC. It codes for CSASGDYNEQFF.

The CDR3 here is CASNLGLVDTEAFF. The CDR3 nucleotides are TGTGCCAGCAACTTAGGCCTAGTGGACACTGAAGCTTTCTTT. V and J are TRBV9 and TRBJ1-1; D unresolved. The CDR3 contains 14 residues. Germline CDR1 reads SGDLS; CDR2 reads YYNGEE. V dropped 6 bases and J dropped 3 bases, with 15 bases sitting between them.

The chain joins TRBV7-2 to TRBJ2-5, with D possibly being TRBD2 (6 bases). V lost 5 bases, J lost 2 bases, and 21 bases lay in between. This CDR3 is built from 17 residues. Germline V CDR1 and CDR2: SGHTA, FQGNSA. In DNA, the CDR3 is TGTGCCAGCAGCACCTCCGGAGGAAGCCGGGGGCAAGAGACCCAGTACTTC. Translated: CASSTSGGSRGQETQYF. Looking up the rest from reference TRBV7-2 and TRBJ2-5 gives the full variable domain: GAGVSQSPSNKVTEKGKDVELRCDPISGHTALYWYRQSLGQGLEFLIYFQGNSAPDKSGLPSDRFSAERTGGSVSTLTIQRTQQEDSAVYLCASSTSGGSRGQETQYFGPGTRLLVL.

The rearrangement links TRBV30 to TRBJ2-5; maybe TRBD1 (6 bases). Germline loops: CDR1 GTSNPN, CDR2 SVGIG (reference sequence). The V end lost 4 bases, the J end lost 3 bases, and 24 bases lay between the germline ends. CDR3 length equals 17 residues. The CDR3 DNA reads TGTGCCTGGACCACCAGCAGGGGACCGTCGGTGGAAGAGACCCAGTACTTC. This translates into CAWTTSRGPSVEETQYF. The entire variable domain, with the rest obtained from reference TRBV30 and TRBJ2-5, is as follows: SQTIHQWPATLVQPVGSPLSLECTVEGTSNPNLYWYRQAAGRGLQLLFYSVGIGQISSEVPQNLSASRPQDRQFILSSKKLLLSDSGFYLCAWTTSRGPSVEETQYFGPGTRLLVL.

This chain uses TRBV28 with TRBJ2-1; TRBD1 agrees at 9 bases. V dropped 5 bases and J dropped 6; count of bases not matched to a gene: 5. Germline lookup yields CDR1 MDHEN and CDR2 SYDVKM. The CDR3 is made up of 14 amino acids. This CDR3 is CASSRDRVLNEQFF. CDR3 bases: TGTGCCAGCAGTCGGGACAGGGTCCTCAATGAGCAGTTCTTC.

The V gene is TRBV14, the J gene TRBJ2-3; D not resolved. The CDR3 runs to 15 residues. Germline V lookup: CDR1 SGHDN, CDR2 FVKESK. Trimming left V 0 bases short and J 4 bases short, with 11 bases between. DNA of the CDR3: TGTGCCAGCAGCCAAGATTCTTGGTTTCCAGATACGCAGTATTTT. This codes for CASSQDSWFPDTQYF. The full variable domain, with the rest looked up from reference TRBV14 and TRBJ2-3, is EAGVTQFPSHSVIEKGQTVTLRCDPISGHDNLYWYRRVMGKEIKFLLHFVKESKQDESGMPNNRFLAERTGGTYSTLKVQPAELEDSGVYFCASSQDSWFPDTQYFGPGTRLTVL.

The chain employs TRBV4-3 and TRBJ2-3, with D possibly being TRBD2 (5 bases). Per germline, CDR1 LGHNA and CDR2 YSLEER. The CDR3 loop spans 16 amino acids. The ends were cut back, 0 bases at V and 1 base at J, with 11 bases in the middle. In DNA, the CDR3 is TGCGCCAGCAGCCAAGATAGAGGGCAGGGCACAGATACGCAGTATTTT. Translation: CASSQDRGQGTDTQYF.

The chain carries TRBV6-6 and TRBJ1-4, with TRBD1 matching 7 bases. Germline-derived CDR1 and CDR2 are MNHNY and SVGAGI (reference sequence). After removal of 6 bases from V and 7 bases from J, the junction contained 8 bases not matched to a gene. This CDR3 is built from 14 residues. CDR3 coding DNA: TGTGCCAGCAGCCCCAGGGGGAGAGGTGAAAAACTGTTTTTT. It encodes CASSPRGRGEKLFF.

The chain recombines TRBV19 with TRBJ1-3; D perhaps matches TRBD1 (6 bases). Trimming removed 5 bases at V and 1 base at J, with 12 bases between. The CDR3 covers 15 residues. CDR1 LNHDA and CDR2 SQIVND come from the germline V gene (reference sequence). CDR3 DNA sequence: TGTGCCAGTAGTCGACCGAGGGGGTCTGGAAACACCATATATTTT. Encoded protein: CASSRPRGSGNTIYF.

This clone was seen a handful of times. The gene calls are TRBV7-8 and TRBJ1-1; no clear D gene. CDR3 length: 11 amino acids. V was cut by 7 bases and J by 6 bases, with 9 bases left in between. Germline assignment: CDR1 SGHVS and CDR2 FQNEAQ. Here the CDR3 reads CASTLGPEAFF. The CDR3 coding sequence is TGTGCCAGCACCCTAGGGCCTGAAGCTTTCTTT.

The chain links TRBV7-2 to TRBJ1-1; D may be TRBD1 (5 bases). This CDR3 is 15 amino acids long. CDR1 SGHTA and CDR2 FQGNSA come from the germline V gene. V gave up 1 base and J gave up 0 bases, with 9 bases separating them. The DNA for the CDR3 is TGTGCCAGCAGCTTAGAGGGGCGGGTGAACACTGAAGCTTTCTTT. It specifies CASSLEGRVNTEAFF.

The chain uses TRBV5-1 and TRBJ2-1; either TRBD1 or TRBD2 may supply D (5 bases each). Trimming cost V 7 bases and J 7 bases, with 15 bases left between them. CDR3 size: 13 residues. CDR1 and CDR2 (germline): SGHRS, YFSETQ. The CDR3 bases are TGCGCCAGCGGACAACGGGACCAAAATGAGCAGTTCTTC. This sequence encodes CASGQRDQNEQFF.

J is TRBJ2-1 and V is TRBV19, with D uncertain. The germline gives CDR1 LNHDA, CDR2 SQIVND (reference sequence). With 5 bases removed from V and 9 bases from J, the gap between germline ends came to 17 bases. The CDR3 runs to 14 residues. The CDR3 DNA reads TGTGCCAGTAGTTACCTAACTGTAACGGGTGAGCAGTTCTTC. As protein: CASSYLTVTGEQFF. The entire variable domain, with the rest obtained from reference TRBV19 and TRBJ2-1, is as follows: DGGITQSPKYLFRKEGQNVTLSCEQNLNHDAMYWYRQDPGQGLRLIYYSQIVNDFQKGDIAEGYSVSREKKESFPLTVTSAQKNPTAFYLCASSYLTVTGEQFFGPGTRLTVL.

CDR3 bases: TGTGCCAGCAGCGTTGTTTCGGGCGCCGGAGATACGCAGTATTTT. Residues: CASSVVSGAGDTQYF. This rearrangement joins TRBV9 to TRBJ2-3; D ambiguous. The ends were cut back, 2 bases at V and 5 bases at J, with 15 bases in the middle. This CDR3 has 15 amino acids. CDR1 is SGDLS, CDR2 YYNGEE, per germline.

The table lists this clone with a few counts. This CDR3 reads CASSLLDGNTEAFF. CDR3 bases: TGCGCCAGCAGCTTATTAGACGGGAACACTGAAGCTTTCTTT. The chain uses TRBV5-1 and TRBJ1-1; D is undetermined. This CDR3 is built from 14 residues. V gave up 2 bases and J gave up 1 base, with 9 bases separating them. Germline CDR1 SGHRS, CDR2 YFSETQ.

The chain recombines TRBV11-2 with TRBJ2-1, with D perhaps TRBD2 (5 bases). V gave up 5 bases and J gave up 7 bases, with 15 bases separating them. Germline CDR1 reads SGHAT; CDR2 reads FQNNGV. The CDR3 loop spans 14 amino acids. The CDR3 sequence: CASSLRVWENEQFF. The CDR3 DNA sequence: TGTGCCAGCAGCCTTCGGGTATGGGAGAATGAGCAGTTCTTC.

The chain is built from TRBV4-3 and TRBJ2-1, with TRBD2 as a possible D gene (6 bases). There are 13 residues in the CDR3. CDR1 is LGHNA, CDR2 YSLEER, per germline. Between the trimmed V and J ends, which lost 0 bases and 10 bases, there was a span of 10 bases. CDR3 residues: CASSQDSGREQFF. The CDR3 DNA reads TGCGCCAGCAGCCAAGATTCCGGGAGAGAGCAGTTCTTC.

The V and J genes are TRBV28 and TRBJ2-7; unclear D gene. The V end lost 5 bases, the J end lost 3 bases, and 11 bases lay between the germline ends. Germline-derived CDR1 and CDR2 are MDHEN and SYDVKM. The length of the CDR3 is 13 residues. The CDR3 coding sequence is TGTGCCAGCAGTACGGGCCTAGGCTACGAGCAGTACTTC. This codes for CASSTGLGYEQYF.

In its sample, this clone was seen a few times. The V and J genes are TRBV7-8 and TRBJ2-1; TRBD2 agrees at 7 bases. This CDR3 contains 15 residues. Germline-derived CDR1 and CDR2 are SGHVS and FQNEAQ. Losses at the gene ends were 5 bases for V and 4 bases for J; bases not matched to a gene: 8. The CDR3 DNA sequence: TGTGCCAGCAGCCGCCAGCGGGACCTATACAATGAGCAGTTCTTC. Amino acids: CASSRQRDLYNEQFF.

The J gene is TRBJ2-7, the V gene TRBV7-2; TRBD2 agrees at 8 bases. Germline V gene lookup returns CDR1 SGHTA and CDR2 FQGNSA. There are 15 residues in the CDR3. Trimming removed 4 bases from V and 2 bases from J; junction bases left unmatched: 7. The CDR3 sequence is CASSSGLASPYEQYF. For the CDR3, the DNA is TGTGCCAGCAGCTCAGGACTAGCCTCACCCTACGAGCAGTACTTC.

CDR3 loop: CASIRGTGELFF. DNA for the CDR3: TGTGCCAGCATCAGGGGGACCGGGGAGCTGTTTTTT. The chain has TRBV28 and TRBJ2-2, with TRBD1 matching 7 bases. This CDR3 spans 12 amino acids. V lost 7 bases, J lost 5 bases, and 1 base stayed unmatched. Per the germline V gene, CDR1 is MDHEN and CDR2 is SYDVKM.

The V call is TRBV19, the J call TRBJ1-4; no firm D call. CDR1 LNHDA and CDR2 SQIVND come from the germline V gene (reference sequence). This CDR3 region has 16 residues. The V gene lost 4 bases and the J gene lost 0 bases, with 12 bases spanning the gap. CDR3 residues: CASSKGFRATNEKLFF. For the CDR3, the DNA is TGTGCCAGTAGTAAAGGGTTTCGGGCAACTAATGAAAAACTGTTTTTT.